This T cell receptor beta chain is drawn from a study of identical twins. Deletions cut 6 bases from V and 4 bases from J, with 13 bases between. This CDR3 comprises 14 residues. CDR1 and CDR2 (germline): MDHEN, SYDVKM. Study-wide results and caveats: Invariant MAIT and iNKT cells could partly confound zero-insertion analyses. The degree of excess twin sharing was weaker in beta out-of-frame sequences. Fewer insertions characterized abundant cord blood beta clonotypes, whereas memory repertoires showed none. Alpha sequences out of frame and shared by twins had excess low generation probability.

MiXCR, applied by TCRdb to the 5' RACE reads, yields one record per CDR3 protein. The sample shows about 690,000 distinct CDR3 sequences, around 6% of them seen only once. This clonotype was observed at least ten times. The antigen is undetermined. This receptor was taken from a man aged 18 to 29 in good health. This sequence joins TRBV28 and TRBJ1-5, with D maybe TRBD1 (6 bases). The sample consisted of naive T cells sorted from blood. DNA of the CDR3: TGTGCCAGCAGCCGGGGGCTACGTAATCAGCCCCAGCATTTT. Protein sequence: CASSRGLRNQPQHF.